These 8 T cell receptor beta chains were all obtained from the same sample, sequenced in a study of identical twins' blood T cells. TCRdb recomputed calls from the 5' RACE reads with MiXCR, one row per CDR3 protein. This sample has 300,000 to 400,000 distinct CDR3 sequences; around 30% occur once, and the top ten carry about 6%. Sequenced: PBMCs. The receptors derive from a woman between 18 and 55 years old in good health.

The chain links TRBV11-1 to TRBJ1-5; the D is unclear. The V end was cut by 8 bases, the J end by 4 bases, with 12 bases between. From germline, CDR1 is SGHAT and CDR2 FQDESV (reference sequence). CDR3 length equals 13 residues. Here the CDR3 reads CASCSTGNQPQHF. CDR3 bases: TGTGCCAGCTGCTCCACGGGAAATCAGCCCCAGCATTTT.

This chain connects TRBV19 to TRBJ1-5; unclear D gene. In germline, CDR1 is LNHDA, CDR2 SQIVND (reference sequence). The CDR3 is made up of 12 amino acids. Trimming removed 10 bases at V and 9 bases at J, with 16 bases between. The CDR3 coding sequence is TGTGCCACCAAGAGCGGCCGAGGGCCCCAGCATTTT. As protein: CATKSGRGPQHF.

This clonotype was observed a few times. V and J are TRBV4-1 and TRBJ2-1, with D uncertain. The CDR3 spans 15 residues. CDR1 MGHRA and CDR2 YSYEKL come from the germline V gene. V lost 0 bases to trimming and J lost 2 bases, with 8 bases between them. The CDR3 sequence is CASSQDTVTYNEQFF. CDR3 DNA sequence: TGCGCCAGCAGCCAAGACACCGTCACCTACAATGAGCAGTTCTTC.

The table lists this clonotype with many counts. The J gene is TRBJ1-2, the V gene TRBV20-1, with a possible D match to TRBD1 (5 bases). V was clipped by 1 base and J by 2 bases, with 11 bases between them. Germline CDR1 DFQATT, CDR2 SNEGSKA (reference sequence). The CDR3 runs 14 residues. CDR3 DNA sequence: TGCAGTGCTAGAGTGGGGGATTGGAACTATGGCTACACCTTC. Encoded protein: CSARVGDWNYGYTF.

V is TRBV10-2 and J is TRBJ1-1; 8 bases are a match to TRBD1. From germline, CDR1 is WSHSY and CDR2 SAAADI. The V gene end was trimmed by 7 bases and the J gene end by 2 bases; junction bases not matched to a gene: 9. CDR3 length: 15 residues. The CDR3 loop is CASTDRGGGNTEAFF. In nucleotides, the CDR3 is TGCGCCAGCACCGACAGGGGAGGTGGAAACACTGAAGCTTTCTTT.

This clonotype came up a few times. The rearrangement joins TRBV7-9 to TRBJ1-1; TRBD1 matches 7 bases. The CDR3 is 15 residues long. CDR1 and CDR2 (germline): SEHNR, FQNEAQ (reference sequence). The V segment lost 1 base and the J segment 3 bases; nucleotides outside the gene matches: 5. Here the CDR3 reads CASSLGYQGDTEAFF. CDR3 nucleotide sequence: TGTGCCAGCAGCTTAGGATATCAGGGGGACACTGAAGCTTTCTTT. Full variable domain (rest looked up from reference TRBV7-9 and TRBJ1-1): DTGVSQNPRHKITKRGQNVTFRCDPISEHNRLYWYRQTLGQGPEFLTYFQNEAQLEKSRLLSDRFSAERPKGSFSTLEIQRTEQGDSAMYLCASSLGYQGDTEAFFGQGTRLTVV.

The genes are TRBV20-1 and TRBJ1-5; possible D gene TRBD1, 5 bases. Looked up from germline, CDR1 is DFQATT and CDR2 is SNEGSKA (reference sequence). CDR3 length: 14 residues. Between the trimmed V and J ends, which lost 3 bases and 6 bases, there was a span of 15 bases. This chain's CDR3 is CSARRRGGGQPQHF. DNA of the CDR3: TGCAGTGCTAGGAGGAGGGGAGGAGGTCAGCCCCAGCATTTT.

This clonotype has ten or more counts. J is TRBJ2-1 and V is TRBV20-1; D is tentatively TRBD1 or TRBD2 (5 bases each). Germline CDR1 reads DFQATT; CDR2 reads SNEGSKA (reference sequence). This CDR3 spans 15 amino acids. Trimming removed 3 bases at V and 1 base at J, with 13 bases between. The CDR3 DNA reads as TGCAGTGCTAGTTTGGGGGAGAGGTCCTACAATGAGCAGTTCTTC. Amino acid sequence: CSASLGERSYNEQFF.